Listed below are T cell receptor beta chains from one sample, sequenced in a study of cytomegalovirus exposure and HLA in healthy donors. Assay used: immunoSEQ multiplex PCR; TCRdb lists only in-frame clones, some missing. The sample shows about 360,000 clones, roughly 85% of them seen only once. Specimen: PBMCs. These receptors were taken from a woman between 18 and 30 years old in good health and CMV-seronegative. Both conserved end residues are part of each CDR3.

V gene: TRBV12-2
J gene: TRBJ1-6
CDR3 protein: CASRFRIKSPLHF

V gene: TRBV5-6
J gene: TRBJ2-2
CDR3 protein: CASRPGTANTGELFF

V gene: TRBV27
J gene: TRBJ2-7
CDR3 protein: CASSSKRSSSYEQYF

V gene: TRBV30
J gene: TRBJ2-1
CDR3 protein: CAWSLGASGSFSSYNEQFF

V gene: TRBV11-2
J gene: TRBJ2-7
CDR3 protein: CASSWDRVEQYF

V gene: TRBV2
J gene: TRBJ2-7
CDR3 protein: CASSGLDEQYF

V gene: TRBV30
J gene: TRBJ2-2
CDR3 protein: CAWKGVAVDTGELFF

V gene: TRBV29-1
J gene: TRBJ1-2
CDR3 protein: CSVGGGHDYGYTF

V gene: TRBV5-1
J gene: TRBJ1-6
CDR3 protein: CASSPGISNSPLHF

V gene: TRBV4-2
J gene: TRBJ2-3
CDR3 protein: CASSQGRPGQGINTQYF

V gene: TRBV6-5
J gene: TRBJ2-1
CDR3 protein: CASSYSGGGEFNEQFF

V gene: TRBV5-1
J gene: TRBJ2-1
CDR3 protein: CASSSNDRGQPYNEQFF

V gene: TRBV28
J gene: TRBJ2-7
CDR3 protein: CASSIWASSYEQYF

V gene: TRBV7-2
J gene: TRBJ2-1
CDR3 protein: CASRLSGNEQFF

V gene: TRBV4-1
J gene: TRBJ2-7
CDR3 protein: CASSQVVSGGYEQYF

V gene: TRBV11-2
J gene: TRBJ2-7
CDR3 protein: CASSFPTGLTYEQYF

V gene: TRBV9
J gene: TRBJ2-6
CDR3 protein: CASSVSIGGEGTRAGANVLTF

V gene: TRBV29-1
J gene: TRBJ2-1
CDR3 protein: CSGVLAGAPRSLNEQFF

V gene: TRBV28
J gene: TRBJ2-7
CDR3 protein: CASSTRGSYEQYF

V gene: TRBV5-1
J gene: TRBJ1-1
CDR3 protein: CASSPFPELNTEAFF

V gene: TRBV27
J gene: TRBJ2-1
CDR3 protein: CASSFGGPVYNEQFF

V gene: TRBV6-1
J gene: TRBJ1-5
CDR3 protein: CASSQQGREPQHF

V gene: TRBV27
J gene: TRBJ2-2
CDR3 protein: CASSYPGLAGELFF

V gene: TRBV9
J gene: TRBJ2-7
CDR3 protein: CASSVGSGNVYEQYF

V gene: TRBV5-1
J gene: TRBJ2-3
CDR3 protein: CASSLGGYTDTQYF

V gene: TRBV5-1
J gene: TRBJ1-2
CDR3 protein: CASSLAGTGEGYTF

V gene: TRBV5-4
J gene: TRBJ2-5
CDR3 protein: CASTPRTEETQYF

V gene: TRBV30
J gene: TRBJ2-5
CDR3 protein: CAYLLAALGTQYF

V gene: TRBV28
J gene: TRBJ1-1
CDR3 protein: CASSGEANVNTEAFF

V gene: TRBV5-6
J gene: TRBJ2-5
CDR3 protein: CASSFSTLETQYF

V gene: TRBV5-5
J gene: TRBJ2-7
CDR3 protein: CASSPQRSSYEQYF

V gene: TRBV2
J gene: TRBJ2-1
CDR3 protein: CASKEQAAYNEQFF

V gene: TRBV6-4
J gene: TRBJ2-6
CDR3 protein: CASSNADRDSGANVLTF

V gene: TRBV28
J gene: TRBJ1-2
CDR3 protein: CASSRGQGGSYGYTF

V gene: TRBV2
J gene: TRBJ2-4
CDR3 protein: CASSEEDRAGSKNIQYF

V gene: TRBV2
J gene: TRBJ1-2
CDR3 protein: CASSEKGQIYGYTF

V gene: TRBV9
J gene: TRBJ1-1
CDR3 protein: CASSGGDTEAFF

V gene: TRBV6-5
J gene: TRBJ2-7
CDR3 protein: CASTLSGGAYEQYF

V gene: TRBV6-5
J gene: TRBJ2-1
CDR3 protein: CASRAGQGTYNEQFF

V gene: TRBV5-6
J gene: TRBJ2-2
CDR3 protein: CASRLNGELFF

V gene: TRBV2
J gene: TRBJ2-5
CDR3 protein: CASSPSRVTETQYF

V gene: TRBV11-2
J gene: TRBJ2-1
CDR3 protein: CASISGGYEQFF

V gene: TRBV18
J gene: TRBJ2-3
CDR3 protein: CASSPRGQGTDTQYF

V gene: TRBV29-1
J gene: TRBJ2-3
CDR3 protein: CSVAQGTDTQYF

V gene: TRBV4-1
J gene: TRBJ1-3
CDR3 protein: CASSQDGGSGNTIYF

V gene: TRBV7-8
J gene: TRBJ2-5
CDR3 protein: CASSGSGASQETQYF

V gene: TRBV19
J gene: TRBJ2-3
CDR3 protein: CASSIDLFGLAGITDTQYF

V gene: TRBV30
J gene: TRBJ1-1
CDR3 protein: CAWSSGYGGTEAFF

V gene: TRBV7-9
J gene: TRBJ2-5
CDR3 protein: CASSSNTGDQGTQYF

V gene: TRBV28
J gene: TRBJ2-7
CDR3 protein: CASNPGGPNEQYF

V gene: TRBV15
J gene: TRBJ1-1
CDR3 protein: CATSRDLGEGPNTEAFF

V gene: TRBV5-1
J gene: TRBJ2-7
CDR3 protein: CASSLEIRTSAIPEQYF

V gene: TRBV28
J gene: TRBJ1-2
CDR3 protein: CASFTGTGDYGYTF